Listed below are T cell receptor beta chains from one sample, sequenced in a study of blood T cell repertoires in COVID-19. Produced via immunoSEQ multiplex PCR; TCRdb's table is partial and in-frame only. The repertoire holds roughly 200,000 clones, 80% seen once, with around 6% in the top ten. The sequenced sample was peripheral blood. These receptors were obtained from a woman between 70 and 85 years old with acute or convalescent COVID-19. The CDR3 runs from the conserved cysteine through the conserved F or W. The D gene is left open where the match is weak. Not every row has a clone size; where given, it reads once, few, many or a size class.

size	D	V	J	DNA	CDR3
few	TRBD1	TRBV5-4	TRBJ1-2	TGTGCCAGCAAACAGGGGGCGCGAGGCTACACCTTC	CASKQGARGYTF
.	TRBD2	TRBV3-1/TRBV3-2	TRBJ2-3	TGTGCCAGCAGCAGACGACTAGCGGGAGTGGCAGATACGCAGTATTTT	CASSRRLAGVADTQYF
.	TRBD2	TRBV7-2	TRBJ2-5	TGTGCCAGCAGCTTACAGCGGGGCCAAGAGACCCAGTACTTC	CASSLQRGQETQYF
.	TRBD1	TRBV5-1	TRBJ1-3	TGCGCCAGCAGCTTGGGAGTCCGTTGGGACAGCGGGAACACCATATATTTT	CASSLGVRWDSGNTIYF
.	TRBD1	TRBV5-4	TRBJ2-5	TGTGCCAGCAGCGCGAGACAGGGGCGTACCAGCGAGACCCAGTACTTC	CASSARQGRTSETQYF
.	TRBD1	TRBV10-3	TRBJ1-1	TGTGCCATCAGGGAGACAGGGGGTGAAGCTTTCTTT	CAIRETGGEAFF
few	.	TRBV2	TRBJ1-2	TGTGCCAGCAGACAGCTTTTACGTGGCTACACCTTC	CASRQLLRGYTF
.	TRBD1	TRBV30	TRBJ1-1	TGTGCCTGGAGTATCGGACAGGGTAAAGCTTTCTTT	CAWSIGQGKAFF
.	TRBD2	TRBV3-1/TRBV3-2	TRBJ2-7	TGTGCCAGCACTCCAACGGAAGCGGGAGGGTACGAGCAGTACTTC	CASTPTEAGGYEQYF
.	TRBD1	TRBV2	TRBJ1-6	TGTGCCAGCAGGGCCGCTAGACAGGGGGGTAATTCACCCCTCCACTTT	CASRAARQGGNSPLHF
.	.	TRBV5-1	TRBJ1-4	TGCGCCAGCAGCTTGGATGGCGGGGGATCTAATGAAAAACTGTTTTTT	CASSLDGGGSNEKLFF
few	.	TRBV5-6	TRBJ2-3	TGTGCCAGCAGCTTTCGAGACAGTCCTTCGGGCACAGATACGCAGTATTTT	CASSFRDSPSGTDTQYF
.	TRBD2	TRBV24-1	TRBJ2-2	TGTGCCACCAGTGATCTACTAGCGGGAGATGTCGGGGAGCTGTTTTTT	CATSDLLAGDVGELFF
few	.	TRBV30	TRBJ1-1	TGTGCCTGGAGTGTAGGTCCAGGACTGATCACTGAAGCTTTCTTT	CAWSVGPGLITEAFF
once	.	TRBV11-2	TRBJ2-3	TGTGCCAGCAGCCCCGGGGACAACCCAGATACGCAGTATTTT	CASSPGDNPDTQYF
once	.	TRBV18	TRBJ1-6	TGTGCCAGCTCACCTGCGAGAGATTCACCCCTCCACTTT	CASSPARDSPLHF
.	.	TRBV6-1	TRBJ1-5	TGTGCCAGCACTGAAACAGGGATTCAGCCCCAGCATTTT	CASTETGIQPQHF
.	.	TRBV6-6	TRBJ2-2	TGTGCCAGCAGTCAATACTCCCAGGGAACCCTTGCGAACACCGGGGAGCTGTTTTTT	CASSQYSQGTLANTGELFF
.	TRBD1	TRBV4-1	TRBJ2-3	TGCGCCAGCAGCCAAGAAGGCTGGACAGGGAGTGTCACAGATACGCAGTATTTT	CASSQEGWTGSVTDTQYF
.	.	TRBV18	TRBJ1-1	TGTGCCAGCTCCCGGACAGAGAGGACTGAAGCTTTCTTT	CASSRTERTEAFF
.	TRBD2	TRBV4-1	TRBJ2-2	TGCGCCAGCAGCCGGGGACTAGCGGGAGGGCGGAACACCGGGGAGCTGTTTTTT	CASSRGLAGGRNTGELFF
.	.	TRBV6-5	TRBJ2-2	TGTGCCAGTCTCCTTAGCCTCACCGGGGAGCTGTTTTTT	CASLLSLTGELFF
few	TRBD1	TRBV6-5	TRBJ1-4	TGTGCCAGCAGGGACCTACAGGGACAGAGTGAAAAACTGTTTTTT	CASRDLQGQSEKLFF
once	.	TRBV5-1	TRBJ1-5	TGCGCCAGCAGCTTGGATACAGGGAGCAATCAGCCCCAGCATTTT	CASSLDTGSNQPQHF
few	TRBD1	TRBV7-9	TRBJ2-7	TGTGCCAGCAGCTTTGGGGACAGGGGAAGGTACGAGCAGTACTTC	CASSFGDRGRYEQYF
.	.	TRBV19	TRBJ2-7	TGTGCCAGTAGTCCAACCTCGACAGGAACCTACGAGCAGTACTTC	CASSPTSTGTYEQYF
.	TRBD1	TRBV28	TRBJ1-2	TGTGCCAGCAGTTTATCGGGTAGGGACAGGGGCACCCTCTATGGCTACACCTTC	CASSLSGRDRGTLYGYTF
.	TRBD1	TRBV28	TRBJ2-1	TGTGCCAGCAGTTTAACGGGACAGGGAATCAACAATGAGCAGTTCTTC	CASSLTGQGINNEQFF
.	TRBD2	TRBV5-4	TRBJ2-1	TGTGCCAGCAGCTTAGATCTAGCGGGACTATACAATGAGCAGTTCTTC	CASSLDLAGLYNEQFF
.	.	TRBV5-1	TRBJ2-1	TGCGCCAGCAACTCCAGGGCAGGGTTAAGCGACAATGAGCAGTTCTTC	CASNSRAGLSDNEQFF
.	.	TRBV2	TRBJ2-5	TGTGCCAGCAGCGTCACTAGCCAAGAGACCCAGTACTTC	CASSVTSQETQYF
.	.	TRBV19	TRBJ2-3	TGTGCCAGTAGGGCAGGGTTTTTGGGCACAGATACGCAGTATTTT	CASRAGFLGTDTQYF
.	.	TRBV4-1	TRBJ1-2	TGCGCCAGCAGCCAAGCCGACGGGGACTATGGCTACACCTTC	CASSQADGDYGYTF
.	.	TRBV4-1	TRBJ1-4	TGCGCCAGCAGCCTCGGAACGGAGCAGGGAAATGAAAAACTGTTTTTT	CASSLGTEQGNEKLFF
.	.	TRBV18	TRBJ2-2	TGTGCCAGCTCTCCGTTCGCGAACACCGGGGAGCTGTTTTTT	CASSPFANTGELFF
.	TRBD2	TRBV10-3	TRBJ2-1	TGTGCCATCAGTGAGTACCTAGCGGGCTCCTACAATGAGCAGTTCTTC	CAISEYLAGSYNEQFF
.	TRBD1	TRBV5-1	TRBJ2-3	TGCGCCAGCAGCTTTGGACAGGGGAGGGCAGATACGCAGTATTTT	CASSFGQGRADTQYF
.	TRBD1	TRBV5-1	TRBJ1-4	TGCGCCAGCAGCTTCGAGGGGGCGAATGAAAAACTGTTTTTT	CASSFEGANEKLFF
.	.	TRBV27	TRBJ1-6	TGTGCCAGCAGTGAACCCGGGATCAATAATTCACCCCTCCACTTT	CASSEPGINNSPLHF
.	.	TRBV5-1	TRBJ2-7	TGCGCCAGCAGTGGGGGATCGGGGGTTTACGAGCAGTACTTC	CASSGGSGVYEQYF
.	.	TRBV3-1/TRBV3-2	TRBJ1-2	TGTGCCAGCAGCCAACTTTCCGGGTGGCATGGCTACACCTTC	CASSQLSGWHGYTF
.	TRBD1	TRBV28	TRBJ2-5	TGTGCCAGCAGTCCCGGGACAGGGGGCGCTTGGGCAGAGACCCAGTACTTC	CASSPGTGGAWAETQYF
.	.	TRBV28	TRBJ2-2	TGTGCCAGCAGTTTGGATGCTAGACTAACCGGGGAGCTGTTTTTT	CASSLDARLTGELFF
.	TRBD2	TRBV5-4	TRBJ2-1	TGTGCCAGCAGCGCCACTAGCGAGAGCTACAATGAGCAGTTCTTC	CASSATSESYNEQFF
.	.	TRBV19	TRBJ1-3	TGTGCCAGCGCCGGGGGAACTGGAAACACCATATATTTT	CASAGGTGNTIYF
.	.	TRBV7-3	TRBJ2-2	TGTGCCAGCAGCTTATCCCTATACACCGGGGAGCTGTTTTTT	CASSLSLYTGELFF
.	.	TRBV7-2	TRBJ2-5	TGTGCCAGCAGCTTCAACAGAAAAGAGACCCAGTACTTC	CASSFNRKETQYF
once	TRBD2	TRBV27	TRBJ2-7	TGTGCCAGCAGTACCAACCGGGGGGGTAGGGGCGAGCAGTACTTC	CASSTNRGGRGEQYF
.	.	TRBV19	TRBJ2-1	TGTGCCAGTAGTATCAAGGGTGGGCGGGACAATGAGCAGTTCTTC	CASSIKGGRDNEQFF
.	.	TRBV11-2	TRBJ1-4	TGTGCCAGCAGCGTGGGAGACCCACGTGAAAAACTGTTTTTT	CASSVGDPREKLFF
.	.	TRBV28	TRBJ2-4	TGTGTCAGCAGTTTAGGGGGGGCCGCAAAGGCCAAAAACATTCAGTACTTC	CVSSLGGAAKAKNIQYF
.	.	TRBV3-1/TRBV3-2	TRBJ2-7	TGTGCCAGCAGCCTGGGACTTACCTACGAGCAGTACTTC	CASSLGLTYEQYF